One sample yielded the 26 T cell receptor beta chains listed below, sequenced in a study of molecular identifiers for immune sequencing clone quantification. Via MiXCR, TCRdb re-called the PCR reads, giving one row per CDR3 protein. In the table there are some 88,000 distinct CDR3 sequences, around 20% of which are singletons. The specimen was naive CD8+ T cells from blood, with Jurkat cell RNA spiked in. The subset denotes: FACS-sorted CD8+CD4-CCR7+CD45RA+ naive T cells. These TCRs come from a human donor in good health. Some libraries in this study had Jurkat cell RNA spiked in.

Regarding this clonotype: Since a much larger clone is just one base distant, this may be a read error. V is TRBV12-3 or TRBV12-4 and J is TRBJ2-5; D perhaps matches TRBD2 (5 bases). Deletions cut 3 bases from V and 1 base from J, with 9 bases between. The CDR3 covers 14 residues. For the CDR3, the DNA is TGTGCCAGCAGTTTTACGGGGATCCAAGAGACCCAGTACTTC. Encoded protein: CASSFTGIQETQYF.

The table lists this clonotype with many counts. The chain uses TRBV6-2 or TRBV6-3 and TRBJ2-7, with 9 bases lining up with TRBD1. This CDR3 contains 13 residues. Germline V lookup: CDR1 MNHEY, CDR2 SVGEGT. Germline trimming cut 8 bases from V and 4 bases from J; bases unmatched to any gene: 6. DNA for the CDR3: TGTGCCAGCGGACAGGGGTTCGGATACGAGCAGTACTTC. Translating gives CASGQGFGYEQYF.

Many counts were recorded for this clonotype. The V and J genes are TRBV28 and TRBJ2-1; D unresolved. This CDR3 has 13 amino acids. Looked up from germline, CDR1 is MDHEN and CDR2 is SYDVKM. Trimming left V 4 bases short and J 6 bases short, with 10 bases between. The CDR3 protein is CASSSWGSNEQFF. The CDR3 DNA reads as TGTGCCAGCAGTTCGTGGGGATCCAATGAGCAGTTCTTC.

This clonotype was seen repeatedly, ten times or more. The V and J genes are TRBV30 and TRBJ2-7; D is ambiguous. There are 11 residues in the CDR3. Between the trimmed V and J ends, which lost 0 bases and 5 bases, there was a span of 5 bases. Per germline, CDR1 GTSNPN and CDR2 SVGIG (reference sequence). Here the CDR3 reads CAWSVADEQYF. Here the CDR3 DNA reads TGTGCCTGGAGTGTAGCTGACGAGCAGTACTTC.

As concerns this clonotype: A much larger clone differs from this one at a single base, so this may be a read error. This chain uses TRBV13 with TRBJ1-1, with D perhaps matching TRBD1 (6 bases). The germline gives CDR1 PRHDT, CDR2 FYEKMQ (reference sequence). The CDR3 totals 13 residues. The CDR3 sequence is CAGSLQGRTEAFF. CDR3 bases: TGTGCCGGCAGCCTCCAGGGGAGGACTGAAGCTTTCTTT.

The gene calls are TRBV11-2 and TRBJ1-1, with TRBD1 as a possible D gene (5 bases). Germline V gives CDR1 SGHAT, CDR2 FQNNGV. This CDR3 spans 14 amino acids. Trimming pared 2 bases from V and 5 bases from J, leaving 12 bases between. CDR3 coding DNA: TGTGCCAGCAGCTTACAGGGCGGAGGGACTGAAGCTTTCTTT. It yields the protein CASSLQGGGTEAFF.

This clonotype has ten or more counts. The rearrangement joins TRBV7-6 to TRBJ1-6; TRBD1 is a possible D gene (5 bases). CDR1 and CDR2 from the germline V gene are SGHVS and FNYEAQ. V was trimmed by 5 bases and J by 7 bases, leaving 18 bases between them. The CDR3 has 16 residues. The CDR3 bases are TGTGCCAGCAGCCCATTTGGGGCGCTCGAAAATTCACCCCTCCACTTT. Translating gives CASSPFGALENSPLHF.

In its sample, this clonotype was seen many times. This sequence joins TRBV4-2 and TRBJ2-7; 10 bases fit TRBD2. The CDR3 length is 15 residues. The germline CDR1 and CDR2 sequences are LGHNA and YNFKEQ. The V and J ends lost 4 bases and 2 bases, in that order; junction bases with no gene match: 5. DNA for the CDR3: TGTGCCAGCAGCCCCGGGACTAGCGCAACCTACGAGCAGTACTTC. Protein sequence: CASSPGTSATYEQYF.

With regard to this clonotype: With a much larger clone just one base away, this may be a read error. The chain uses TRBV11-2 and TRBJ2-1; D might be TRBD2 (7 bases). Germline CDR1 and CDR2: SGHAT and FQNNGV. This CDR3 has 14 amino acids. CDR3 sequence reads: CAGSLVGGARPVFF. CDR3 bases: TGTGCCGGCAGCTTAGTAGGGGGGGCCCGCCCCGTGTTCTTC. The full variable domain, its missing parts supplied by reference TRBV11-2 and TRBJ2-1, is EAGVAQSPRYKIIEKRQSVAFWCNPISGHATLYWYQQILGQGPKLLIQFQNNGVVDDSQLPKDRFSAERLKGVDSTLKIQPAKLEDSAVYLCAGSLVGGARPVFFGPGTRLTVL.

This clonotype was recorded many times. This sequence joins TRBV9 and TRBJ2-3, with 7 bases lining up with TRBD2. Germline lookup yields CDR1 SGDLS and CDR2 YYNGEE. The CDR3 covers 15 residues. J was trimmed by 3 bases and V by 4 bases; bases with no gene match: 8. The CDR3 region is CASSLSGLGTDTQYF. In DNA, the CDR3 is TGTGCCAGCAGCCTTAGCGGGTTAGGTACAGATACGCAGTATTTT.

This clonotype was detected only a few times. Here the CDR3 reads CAIRSRENTGELFF. The CDR3, as DNA: TGCGCCATCCGCTCCCGCGAGAACACCGGGGAGCTGTTTTTT. The chain is built from TRBV5-1 and TRBJ2-2; unclear D gene. The V gene lost 9 bases and the J gene lost 1 base, with 13 bases spanning the gap. Looked up from germline, CDR1 is SGHRS and CDR2 is YFSETQ. This CDR3 comprises 14 residues.

This clonotype was found a few times. The gene calls are TRBV7-9 and TRBJ2-7; D unclear. The CDR3 has 12 amino acids. From germline, CDR1 is SEHNR and CDR2 FQNEAQ (reference sequence). V was clipped by 5 bases and J by 5 bases, with 10 bases between them. The CDR3 DNA follows: TGTGCCAGCAGCCCCCGCACTGACGAGCAGTACTTC. This encodes CASSPRTDEQYF.

This clonotype has only a few counts. The chain couples TRBV20-1 to TRBJ2-5, with D possibly matching TRBD2 (5 bases). The V end lost 1 base, the J end lost 5 bases, and 11 bases lay between the germline ends. Germline V gene lookup returns CDR1 DFQATT and CDR2 SNEGSKA (reference sequence). This CDR3 has 13 amino acids. This chain's CDR3 is CSARVGVGETQYF. The CDR3 nucleotides read TGCAGTGCTAGAGTCGGGGTCGGGGAGACCCAGTACTTC.

This clonotype was picked up a small number of times. V gene TRBV4-2 combines with J gene TRBJ2-7, with TRBD1 matching 7 bases. This CDR3 contains 13 residues. V gave up 4 bases and J gave up 3 bases; unmatched junction bases: 3. Germline CDR1 is LGHNA and CDR2 is YNFKEQ. The CDR3 sequence: CASSPNRGYEQYF. In DNA, the CDR3 is TGTGCCAGCAGCCCGAACAGGGGCTACGAGCAGTACTTC.

This clonotype came up a few times. The rearrangement joins TRBV11-3 to TRBJ2-1; 10 nucleotides align to TRBD2. The germline CDR1 and CDR2 sequences are SGHNT and YENEEA. V lost 1 base, J lost 8 bases, and 8 bases stayed unmatched. The CDR3 contains 16 residues. Written as DNA, the CDR3 is TGTGCCAGCAGCTTAGCTAGCGGGAGTCGTTCAGATGAGCAGTTCTTC. It translates to CASSLASGSRSDEQFF.

This clonotype appeared many times. The V and J genes are TRBV7-2 and TRBJ1-5; the match to TRBD1 covers 7 bases. Trimming removed 1 base from V and 4 bases from J; junction bases left unmatched: 10. There are 17 residues in the CDR3. Germline V lookup: CDR1 SGHTA, CDR2 FQGNSA. The CDR3 sequence: CASSLGSRDSYNQPQHF. Here the CDR3 DNA reads TGTGCCAGCAGCTTAGGGTCCCGGGACAGCTATAATCAGCCCCAGCATTTT. The full variable domain, its missing parts supplied by reference TRBV7-2 and TRBJ1-5, is GAGVSQSPSNKVTEKGKDVELRCDPISGHTALYWYRQSLGQGLEFLIYFQGNSAPDKSGLPSDRFSAERTGGSVSTLTIQRTQQEDSAVYLCASSLGSRDSYNQPQHFGDGTRLSIL.

This clonotype was seen at least ten times. V gene TRBV10-2 combines with J gene TRBJ1-1; 7 positions agree with TRBD1. The CDR3 is 18 amino acids. CDR1 is WSHSY and CDR2 is SAAADI in the germline V gene. V was pared by 2 bases and J by 3 bases, with 15 bases of the junction left unmatched. This CDR3 reads CASSEDMGQRNPYTEAFF. DNA for the CDR3: TGCGCCAGCAGTGAGGATATGGGACAGAGAAATCCGTACACTGAAGCTTTCTTT.

CDR3 residues: CASSEGFSGILGEQFF. The CDR3, as DNA: TGTGCCAGCAGTGAAGGCTTTAGCGGGATCCTAGGTGAGCAGTTCTTC. V and J are TRBV2 and TRBJ2-1, with 8 bases fitting TRBD2. The germline CDR1 and CDR2 sequences are SNHLY and FYNNEI. The V segment lost 1 base and the J segment 9 bases; nucleotides outside the gene matches: 11. The length of the CDR3 is 16 residues.

Notes on this clonotype: A much larger clone is a single base away; this may be a read error. The chain couples TRBV4-1 to TRBJ2-3; D gene unclear. The CDR3 sequence is 13 residues long. Germline V CDR1 and CDR2: MGHRA, YSYEKL. CDR3 sequence (DNA): TGCGCCAGCAGCCTGAATCAGAGAGATACGCGGTATTTT. Protein: CASSLNQRDTRYF.

This chain connects TRBV27 to TRBJ2-7; 8 bases are a match to TRBD1. After removal of 0 bases from V and 4 bases from J, the junction contained 8 bases not matched to a gene. Germline V gives CDR1 MNHEY, CDR2 SMNVEV (reference sequence). The CDR3 spans 16 residues. The CDR3 is CASSLSGGTGDYEQYF. CDR3 DNA: TGTGCCAGCAGTTTATCAGGGGGGACAGGCGATTACGAGCAGTACTTC.

This clonotype was detected ten times or more. The rearrangement joins TRBV6-5 to TRBJ1-5; 9 nucleotides match TRBD1. The V segment lost 6 bases and the J segment 2 bases; nucleotides outside the gene matches: 11. CDR1 MNHEY and CDR2 SVGAGI come from the germline V gene. The CDR3 has 17 residues. CDR3 sequence (DNA): TGTGCCAGCAGCGGGTTGACAGGGGGTGTTGGCAATCAGCCCCAGCATTTT. Amino acid sequence: CASSGLTGGVGNQPQHF.

This clonotype was observed a single time. This chain uses TRBV2 with TRBJ1-3, with no clear D. Between the trimmed V and J ends, which lost 7 bases and 0 bases, there was a span of 10 bases. Germline V gives CDR1 SNHLY, CDR2 FYNNEI. The CDR3 has 14 residues. The CDR3 sequence: CASTHLSSGNTIYF. As DNA, the CDR3 is TGTGCCAGCACCCACTTGAGCTCTGGAAACACCATATATTTT.

Remarks on this clonotype: A much bigger clone sits one base away, suggesting this may be a read error. The chain uses TRBV9 and TRBJ1-5, with 7 bases identical to TRBD1. The CDR3 is made up of 15 amino acids. Germline CDR1 reads SGDLS; CDR2 reads YYNGEE. Trimming took 4 bases from V and 0 from J; bases not matched to a gene: 4. The CDR3 region has the DNA TGTGCCAGCAGCTCCGGGACAGCTAGCAATCAGCCCCAGCATTTT. Translated, it gives CASSSGTASNQPQHF. Full variable domain (outside the CDR3, taken from reference TRBV9 and TRBJ1-5): DSGVTQTPKHLITATGQRVTLRCSPRSGDLSVYWYQQSLDQGLQFLIQYYNGEERAKGNILERFSAQQFPDLHSELNLSSLELGDSALYFCASSSGTASNQPQHFGDGTRLSIL.

In regard to this clonotype: This clone may be a read error of a much larger clone one base away. The chain employs TRBV4-3 and TRBJ2-7; TRBD2 might be the D (5 bases). Looked up from germline, CDR1 is LGHNA and CDR2 is YSLEER. This CDR3 contains 15 residues. For the CDR3, the DNA is TGCGCCAGCAGCCAAGATGGCGGGCAAGCCTACGGGCAGTACTTC. Its protein is CASSQDGGQAYGQYF.

This clonotype was counted at least ten times. The V gene is TRBV4-2, the J gene TRBJ2-3, with 10 bases aligning to TRBD2. The J segment lost 2 bases and the V segment lost 5 bases, leaving 4 bases of the junction unmatched. Per germline, CDR1 LGHNA and CDR2 YNFKEQ. The CDR3 runs 15 residues. The CDR3 coding sequence is TGTGCCAGCAGCAAGAGCGGGGGGGCCACAGATACGCAGTATTTT. Translation: CASSKSGGATDTQYF.

The table lists this clonotype with many counts. The gene calls are TRBV4-1 and TRBJ2-7; maybe TRBD1 (5 bases). The CDR3 loop spans 13 amino acids. Germline V gives CDR1 MGHRA, CDR2 YSYEKL. V gave up 2 bases and J gave up 2 bases, with 7 bases separating them. Here the CDR3 reads CASSQFRAYEQYF. CDR3 bases: TGCGCCAGCAGCCAATTCAGGGCCTACGAGCAGTACTTC.